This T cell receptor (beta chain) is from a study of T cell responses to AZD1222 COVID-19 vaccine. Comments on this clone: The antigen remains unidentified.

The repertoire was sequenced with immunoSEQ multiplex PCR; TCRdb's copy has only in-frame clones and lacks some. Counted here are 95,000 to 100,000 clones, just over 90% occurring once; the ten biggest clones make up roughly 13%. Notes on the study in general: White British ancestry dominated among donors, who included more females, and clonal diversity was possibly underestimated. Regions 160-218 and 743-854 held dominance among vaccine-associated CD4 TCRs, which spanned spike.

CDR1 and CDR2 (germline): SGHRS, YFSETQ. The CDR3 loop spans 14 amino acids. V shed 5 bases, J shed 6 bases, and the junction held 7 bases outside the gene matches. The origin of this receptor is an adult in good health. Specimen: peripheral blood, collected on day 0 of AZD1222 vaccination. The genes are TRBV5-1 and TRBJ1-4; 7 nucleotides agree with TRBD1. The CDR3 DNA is TGCGCCAGCAGAGAGGGGGCCGGGGATGAAAAACTGTTTTTT. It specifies CASREGAGDEKLFF.